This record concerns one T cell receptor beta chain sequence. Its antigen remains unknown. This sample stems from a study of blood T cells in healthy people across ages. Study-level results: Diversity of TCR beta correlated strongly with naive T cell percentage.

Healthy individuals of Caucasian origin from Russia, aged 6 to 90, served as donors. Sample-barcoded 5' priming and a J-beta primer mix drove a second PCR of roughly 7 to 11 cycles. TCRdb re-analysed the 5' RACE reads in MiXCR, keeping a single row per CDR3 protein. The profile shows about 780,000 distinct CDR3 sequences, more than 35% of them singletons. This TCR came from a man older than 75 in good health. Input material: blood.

The CDR3 DNA sequence: TGTGCCAGCAGTGAGTACAGGACTAGCACAGATACGCAGTATTTT. Its protein product is CASSEYRTSTDTQYF. The chain uses TRBV2 and TRBJ2-3, with D perhaps given as TRBD1 or TRBD2 (5 bases each). V lost 3 bases to trimming and J lost 0 bases, with 10 bases between them. Per germline, CDR1 SNHLY and CDR2 FYNNEI. CDR3 size: 15 residues. The full variable domain, rest sourced from reference TRBV2 and TRBJ2-3, is EPEVTQTPSHQVTQMGQEVILRCVPISNHLYFYWYRQILGQKVEFLVSFYNNEISEKSEIFDDQFSVERPDGSNFTLKIRSTKLEDSAMYFCASSEYRTSTDTQYFGPGTRLTVL.